Each of the 16 T cell receptor beta chains below was sequenced from the same sample in a study of shared clonotypes between healthy human individuals. TCRdb's copy holds only in-frame clones and misses some; the assay was immunoSEQ multiplex PCR. The sample carries 2,500,000 or so clones, 90% to 95% recorded once. Sequenced sample: naive CD4+ T cells from PBMCs. The subset is: CD45RA+ positively selected. These receptors were collected from a man aged 18 to 30 in good health. Some clones in this sample may be carry-over from other donors' samples.

The rearrangement links TRBV9 to TRBJ1-5, with D possibly being TRBD1 (5 bases). V dropped 2 bases and J dropped 7 bases, with 10 bases sitting between them. The CDR3 contains 13 residues. Germline CDR1 reads SGDLS; CDR2 reads YYNGEE. DNA of the CDR3: TGTGCCAGCAGCGTCGGGGGGGGACAGCCCCAGCATTTT. It translates to CASSVGGGQPQHF.

The J gene is TRBJ2-2, the V gene TRBV5-4; 9 bases are shared with TRBD2. This CDR3 is 16 amino acids long. CDR1 SGHNT and CDR2 YYREEE come from the germline V gene (reference sequence). The J segment lost 6 bases and the V segment lost 3 bases, leaving 9 bases of the junction unmatched. The CDR3 region is CASSSKTSGMAGELFF. The CDR3 region has the DNA TGTGCCAGCAGCTCAAAGACTAGCGGTATGGCCGGGGAGCTGTTTTTT.

For this clone: Different DNA sequences within this sample yield the same CDR3. The chain couples TRBV5-1 to TRBJ2-5; weak D call: TRBD2 (5 bases). CDR1 SGHRS and CDR2 YFSETQ come from the germline V gene. The V and J ends lost 0 bases and 2 bases respectively, with 5 bases between them. CDR3 length: 13 amino acids. The DNA of the CDR3 is TGCGCCAGCAGCTTGGGACTACAAGAGACCCAGTACTTC. As protein: CASSLGLQETQYF.

The rearrangement joins TRBV19 to TRBJ2-7; D might be TRBD2 (6 bases). The CDR3 covers 14 residues. Germline lookup yields CDR1 LNHDA and CDR2 SQIVND (reference sequence). The ends were cut back, 5 bases at V and 3 bases at J, with 14 bases in the middle. The DNA of the CDR3 is TGTGCCAGTAGTGCTTCCGGGAGTCACTACGAGCAGTACTTC. Translated: CASSASGSHYEQYF.

The chain uses TRBV2 and TRBJ1-4, with 7 bases matching TRBD1. Germline V gene lookup returns CDR1 SNHLY and CDR2 FYNNEI. The J segment lost 6 bases and the V segment lost 8 bases, leaving 12 bases of the junction unmatched. CDR3 size: 15 residues. DNA of the CDR3: TGTGCCAGCGGGCCCTTTTTAGGGGGCTATGAAAAACTGTTTTTT. Residues: CASGPFLGGYEKLFF.

The chain is built from TRBV14 and TRBJ2-5; 12 nucleotides align to TRBD2. Germline V gene data show CDR1 as SGHDN and CDR2 as FVKESK. CDR3 size: 20 residues. V trimming: 0 bases; J trimming: 5 bases; junction bases outside the gene matches: 16. The CDR3: CASSQEWRLAGVGLSETQYF. The DNA of the CDR3 is TGTGCCAGCAGCCAAGAATGGAGACTAGCGGGAGTGGGGTTATCGGAGACCCAGTACTTC. Full variable domain (missing parts from reference TRBV14 and TRBJ2-5): EAGVTQFPSHSVIEKGQTVTLRCDPISGHDNLYWYRRVMGKEIKFLLHFVKESKQDESGMPNNRFLAERTGGTYSTLKVQPAELEDSGVYFCASSQEWRLAGVGLSETQYFGPGTRLLVL.

The chain links TRBV7-9 to TRBJ2-3; tentative D call: TRBD2 (6 bases). With 0 bases removed from V and 3 bases from J, the gap between germline ends came to 16 bases. Germline V gives CDR1 SEHNR, CDR2 FQNEAQ (reference sequence). This CDR3 contains 17 residues. For the CDR3, the DNA is TGTGCCAGCAGCTTAGCATTCGGGGGTATTGGAACAGATACGCAGTATTTT. Translating gives CASSLAFGGIGTDTQYF.

Concerning this clone itself: Distinct nucleotide sequences in the sample also encode this CDR3. This chain links TRBV5-1 with TRBJ2-3, with D possibly matching TRBD1 (6 bases). V was cut by 4 bases and J by 3 bases, with 9 bases left in between. The germline V gene has CDR1 SGHRS and CDR2 YFSETQ. The CDR3 length is 13 residues. In nucleotides, the CDR3 is TGCGCCAGCAGCGGGCAGGGGACAGATACGCAGTATTTT. Its translation is CASSGQGTDTQYF.

V usage is TRBV27 and J usage is TRBJ1-2, with TRBD1 identical over 7 bases. Unmatched junction bases numbered 7, after V lost 3 bases and J lost 0 bases. The germline CDR1 and CDR2 sequences are MNHEY and SMNVEV (reference sequence). The CDR3 consists of 16 residues. The CDR3 reads CASSFSTTGANYGYTF. The CDR3, as DNA: TGTGCCAGCAGTTTCTCAACAACAGGGGCTAACTATGGCTACACCTTC.

J is TRBJ2-7 and V is TRBV9; 9 bases align to TRBD1. This CDR3 has 14 amino acids. From germline, CDR1 is SGDLS and CDR2 YYNGEE. The V and J ends lost 2 bases and 4 bases, in that order; junction bases with no gene match: 4. CDR3 sequence reads: CASSVGDRAYEQYF. CDR3 coding DNA: TGTGCCAGCAGCGTTGGGGACAGGGCATACGAGCAGTACTTC.

J is TRBJ2-3 and V is TRBV7-9; D possibly matches TRBD1 or TRBD2 (6 bases each). CDR1 is SEHNR, CDR2 FQNEAQ, per germline (reference sequence). Trimming left V 6 bases short and J 1 base short, with 14 bases between. The CDR3 is made up of 15 amino acids. The CDR3 loop is CASSPGAIRTDTQYF. In DNA form, the CDR3 reads TGTGCCAGCAGTCCGGGGGCGATACGCACAGATACGCAGTATTTT.

The chain combines TRBV28 with TRBJ1-5; D remains unclear. Germline CDR1 and CDR2: MDHEN and SYDVKM. V gave up 4 bases and J gave up 4 bases, with 17 bases separating them. CDR3 length: 16 residues. CDR3 in amino acids: CASSSPTYDRNQPQHF. CDR3 in DNA: TGTGCCAGCAGTTCCCCTACCTATGACCGTAATCAGCCCCAGCATTTT. Drawing the rest from reference TRBV28 and TRBJ1-5, the complete variable domain is DVKVTQSSRYLVKRTGEKVFLECVQDMDHENMFWYRQDPGLGLRLIYFSYDVKMKEKGDIPEGYSVSREKKERFSLILESASTNQTSMYLCASSSPTYDRNQPQHFGDGTRLSIL.

Notes on this clone: The sample has other DNA sequences that encode this CDR3 too. The chain combines TRBV18 with TRBJ1-2; weak D call: TRBD1 (5 bases). Germline values: CDR1 KGHSH, CDR2 LQKENI. The CDR3 length is 13 residues. V lost 1 base and J 3 bases, leaving 6 bases between the germline ends. The DNA for the CDR3 is TGTGCCAGCTCACCACGCAGGGACTATGGCTACACCTTC. Translated, it gives CASSPRRDYGYTF.

The chain has TRBV5-1 and TRBJ2-7; 7 bases are shared with TRBD2. After removal of 2 bases from V and 5 bases from J, the junction contained 7 bases not matched to a gene. CDR1 and CDR2 from the germline V gene are SGHRS and YFSETQ. There are 14 residues in the CDR3. CDR3 bases: TGCGCCAGCAGCTTTAGCGGGCCCTCGGACGAGCAGTACTTC. It yields the protein CASSFSGPSDEQYF.

The V call is TRBV29-1, the J call TRBJ2-1; TRBD2 aligns across 9 bases. Germline V CDR1 and CDR2: SQVTM, ANQGSEA. This CDR3 has 14 residues. V dropped 8 bases and J dropped 2; count of bases not matched to a gene: 7. The CDR3 is CSTQTSGTYNEQFF. The CDR3 nucleotides read TGCAGCACCCAGACTAGCGGTACCTACAATGAGCAGTTCTTC.

The chain joins TRBV15 to TRBJ1-1; TRBD1 matches 8 bases. V lost 4 bases, J lost 5 bases, and 6 bases stayed unmatched. Germline V gene data show CDR1 as LNHNV and CDR2 as YYDKDF (reference sequence). CDR3 length: 14 residues. CDR3 sequence: CATSNRQGWTEAFF. CDR3 coding DNA: TGTGCCACCAGCAACCGACAGGGGTGGACTGAAGCTTTCTTT.